Sequencing of this T cell receptor beta chain was carried out in a study of shared clonotypes between healthy human individuals. Findings and limits, study-wide: Sharing across four donors was highest in naive CD4 (roughly 5%) and lowest in memory CD8 (around 0.4%). Limited genetic and exposure-history diversity came from having few donors.

As defined, naive CD8 cells were CD45RO-negative and positively selected for CCR7, with terminally differentiated effector memory CD45RA+ cells excluded. The authors split each subset's genomic DNA evenly across several immunoSEQ plates. Data came from immunoSEQ multiplex PCR; TCRdb stores just in-frame clones and leaves some out. The sample records about 600,000 clones, roughly 95% being singletons. The germline V gene encodes CDR1 SGHVS and CDR2 FNYEAQ. Germline trimming cut 5 bases from V and 6 bases from J; bases unmatched to any gene: 9. This CDR3 has 14 residues. Of note for this clone: Its antigen remains unidentified.

The chain uses TRBV7-6 and TRBJ1-1; TRBD1 aligns across 7 bases. This sequence was found in a young woman in good health. Sequences were obtained from naive CD8+ T cells sorted from blood. The CDR3 spells CASSVTTGAPEAFF. Here the CDR3 DNA reads TGTGCCAGCAGCGTCACTACAGGGGCTCCTGAAGCTTTCTTT. The whole variable domain, remainder taken from reference TRBV7-6 and TRBJ1-1, is GAGVSQSPRYKVTKRGQDVALRCDPISGHVSLYWYRQALGQGPEFLTYFNYEAQQDKSGLPNDRFSAERPEGSISTLTIQRTEQRDSAMYRCASSVTTGAPEAFFGQGTRLTVV.